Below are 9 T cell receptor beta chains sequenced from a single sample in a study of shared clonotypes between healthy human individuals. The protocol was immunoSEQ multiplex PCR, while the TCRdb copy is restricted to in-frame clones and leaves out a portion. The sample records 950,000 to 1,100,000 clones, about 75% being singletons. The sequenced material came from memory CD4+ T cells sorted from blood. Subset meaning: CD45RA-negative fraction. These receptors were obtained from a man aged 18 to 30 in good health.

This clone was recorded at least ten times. The DNA for the CDR3 is TGTGCCAGCAGCCTTCCCGGGACTAGGGGGGGCACAGATACGCAGTATTTT. Its protein is CASSLPGTRGGTDTQYF. V gene TRBV7-9 combines with J gene TRBJ2-3; 8 nucleotides line up with TRBD2. This CDR3 contains 17 residues. Per germline, CDR1 SEHNR and CDR2 FQNEAQ (reference sequence). V was clipped by 5 bases and J by 1 base; unmatched bases: 11.

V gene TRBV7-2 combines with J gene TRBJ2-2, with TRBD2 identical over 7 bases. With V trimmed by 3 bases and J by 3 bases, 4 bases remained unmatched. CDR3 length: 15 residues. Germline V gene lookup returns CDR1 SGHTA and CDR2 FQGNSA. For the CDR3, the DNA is TGTGCCAGCAGCTTTGGACTAGGAGACACCGGGGAGCTGTTTTTT. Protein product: CASSFGLGDTGELFF.

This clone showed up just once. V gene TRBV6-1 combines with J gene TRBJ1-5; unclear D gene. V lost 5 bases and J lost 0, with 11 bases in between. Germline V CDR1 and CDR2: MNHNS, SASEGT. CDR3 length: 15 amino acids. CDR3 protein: CASSMTMYSNQPQHF. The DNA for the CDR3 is TGTGCCAGCAGTATGACAATGTATAGCAATCAGCCCCAGCATTTT.

CDR3 amino acids: CASSLVEAFF. The CDR3 nucleotides are TGCGCCAGCAGCTTAGTTGAAGCTTTCTTT. V is TRBV5-1 and J is TRBJ1-1; D is unresolved. The CDR3 has 10 residues. V was cut by 2 bases and J by 7 bases, with 3 bases left in between. The germline gives CDR1 SGHRS, CDR2 YFSETQ.

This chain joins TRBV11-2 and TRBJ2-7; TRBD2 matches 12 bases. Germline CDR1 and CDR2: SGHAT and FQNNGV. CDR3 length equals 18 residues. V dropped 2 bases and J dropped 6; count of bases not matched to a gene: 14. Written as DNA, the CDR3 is TGTGCCAGCAGCTTAACCCCCCGCCTAGCGGGAGGGCCGGCCGAGCAGTACTTC. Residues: CASSLTPRLAGGPAEQYF.

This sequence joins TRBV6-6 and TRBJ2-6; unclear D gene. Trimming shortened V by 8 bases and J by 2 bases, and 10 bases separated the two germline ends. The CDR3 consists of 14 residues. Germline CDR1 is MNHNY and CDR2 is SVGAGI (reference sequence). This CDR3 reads CASLFQPGANVLTF. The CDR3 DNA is TGTGCCAGCCTCTTTCAACCTGGGGCCAACGTCCTGACTTTC.

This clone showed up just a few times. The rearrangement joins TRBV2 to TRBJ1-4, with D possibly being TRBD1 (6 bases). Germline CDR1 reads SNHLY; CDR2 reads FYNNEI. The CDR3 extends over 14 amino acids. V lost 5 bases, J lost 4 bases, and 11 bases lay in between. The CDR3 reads CASSQQGYNEKLFF. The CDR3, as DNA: TGTGCCAGCAGTCAACAGGGATATAATGAAAAACTGTTTTTT.

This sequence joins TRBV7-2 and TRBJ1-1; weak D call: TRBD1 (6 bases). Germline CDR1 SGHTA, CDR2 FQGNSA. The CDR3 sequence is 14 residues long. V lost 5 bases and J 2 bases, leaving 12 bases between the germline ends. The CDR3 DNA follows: TGTGCCAGCAGCCTCCGGGACAAAAACACTGAAGCTTTCTTT. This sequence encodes CASSLRDKNTEAFF.

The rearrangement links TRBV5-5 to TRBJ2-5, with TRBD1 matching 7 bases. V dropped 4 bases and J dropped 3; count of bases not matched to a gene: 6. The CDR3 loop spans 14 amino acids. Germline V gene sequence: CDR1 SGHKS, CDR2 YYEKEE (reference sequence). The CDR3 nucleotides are TGTGCCAGCAGCAACCGACAGGGCGAAGAGACCCAGTACTTC. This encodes CASSNRQGEETQYF. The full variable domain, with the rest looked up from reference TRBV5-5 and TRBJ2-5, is DAGVTQSPTHLIKTRGQQVTLRCSPISGHKSVSWYQQVLGQGPQFIFQYYEKEERGRGNFPDRFSARQFPNYSSELNVNALLLGDSALYLCASSNRQGEETQYFGPGTRLLVL.